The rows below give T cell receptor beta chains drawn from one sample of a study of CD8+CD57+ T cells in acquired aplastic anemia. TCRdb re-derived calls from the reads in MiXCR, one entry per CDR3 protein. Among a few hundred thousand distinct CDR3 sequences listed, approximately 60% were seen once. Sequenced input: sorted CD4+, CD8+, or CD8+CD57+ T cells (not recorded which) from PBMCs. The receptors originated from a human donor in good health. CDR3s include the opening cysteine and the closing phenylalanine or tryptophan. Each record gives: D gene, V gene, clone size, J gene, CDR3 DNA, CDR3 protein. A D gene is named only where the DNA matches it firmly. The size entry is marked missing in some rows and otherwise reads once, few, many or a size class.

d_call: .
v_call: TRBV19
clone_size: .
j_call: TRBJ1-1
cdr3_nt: TGTGCCAGTGTTGACCTGAACACTGAAGCTTTCTTT
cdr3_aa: CASVDLNTEAFF

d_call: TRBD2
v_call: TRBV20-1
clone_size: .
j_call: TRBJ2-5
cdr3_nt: TGCAGTGCTAAGACTAGCGCCAAAGAGACCCAGGACTTC
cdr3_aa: CSAKTSAKETQDF

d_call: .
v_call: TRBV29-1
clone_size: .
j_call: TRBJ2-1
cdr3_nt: TGCAGCGTTGTCCCGGGGACAATGATGGGTGAGCAGTTCTTC
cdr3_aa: CSVVPGTMMGEQFF

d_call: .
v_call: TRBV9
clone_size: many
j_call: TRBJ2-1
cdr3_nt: TGTGCCAGCAGCGTAGAAGGGGAGTCGGGTGAGCAGTTCTTC
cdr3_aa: CASSVEGESGEQFF

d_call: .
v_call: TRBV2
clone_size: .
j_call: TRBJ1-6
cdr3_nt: TGTGCCAGCAAGAAGGGGATGGTCAATTCACCCCTCCACTTT
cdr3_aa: CASKKGMVNSPLHF

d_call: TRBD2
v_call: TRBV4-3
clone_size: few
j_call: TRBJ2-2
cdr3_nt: TGCGCCAGCAGCCAAGATCAAGCGGGGGAAACCGGGGAGCTGTTTTTT
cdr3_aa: CASSQDQAGETGELFF

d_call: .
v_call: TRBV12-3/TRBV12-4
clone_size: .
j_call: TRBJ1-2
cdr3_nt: TGTGCCAGCAGTTTGCAAGCGGGAGACTATGGCTACACCTTC
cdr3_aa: CASSLQAGDYGYTF

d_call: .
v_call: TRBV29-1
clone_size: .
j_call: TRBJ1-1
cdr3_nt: TGCAGCGTCCTGGGAAGGGCTTCAACCGACACTGAAGCTTTCTTT
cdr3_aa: CSVLGRASTDTEAFF

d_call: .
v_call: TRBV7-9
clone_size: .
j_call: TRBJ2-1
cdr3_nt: TGTGCCAGCAGCCCGGGAGTCGTAGAGGATGAGCAGTTCTTC
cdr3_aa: CASSPGVVEDEQFF

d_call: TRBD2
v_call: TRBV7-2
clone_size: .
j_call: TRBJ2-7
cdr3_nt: TGTGCCAGCAGCGGGGATCCGGGACTAGCGGGGGGCCCCTACGAGCAGTACTTC
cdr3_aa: CASSGDPGLAGGPYEQYF

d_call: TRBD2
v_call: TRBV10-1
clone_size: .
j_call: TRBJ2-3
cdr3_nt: TGCGCCAGCAGTGAGGCTAGCGGGGAGATCACAGATACGCAGTATTTT
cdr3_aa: CASSEASGEITDTQYF

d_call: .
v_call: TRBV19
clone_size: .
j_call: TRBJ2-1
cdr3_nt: TGTGCCAGTAGCTCAACCTTTTCGAGCTCCTACAATGAGCAGTTCTTC
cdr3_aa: CASSSTFSSSYNEQFF

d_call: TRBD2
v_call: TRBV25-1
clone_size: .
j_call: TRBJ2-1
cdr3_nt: TGTGCCAGGACCCGGGTAGCGGGGCATGAGCAGTTCTTC
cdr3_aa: CARTRVAGHEQFF

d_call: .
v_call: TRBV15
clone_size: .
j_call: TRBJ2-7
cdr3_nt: TGTGCCACCAGCAGAGAGCAGGGTGCCGAGCAGTACTTC
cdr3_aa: CATSREQGAEQYF

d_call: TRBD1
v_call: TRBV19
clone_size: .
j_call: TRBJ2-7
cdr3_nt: TGTGCCAGTAGTATAGGGGGACAGGGATCCTACGAGCAGTACTTC
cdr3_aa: CASSIGGQGSYEQYF

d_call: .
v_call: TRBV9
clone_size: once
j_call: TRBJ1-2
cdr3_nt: TGTGCCAGCAGCGTAGATCCAGGCACTAACTATGGCTACACCTTC
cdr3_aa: CASSVDPGTNYGYTF

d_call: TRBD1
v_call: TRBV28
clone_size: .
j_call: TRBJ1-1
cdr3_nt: TGTGCCAGCAGTGGCCCCGGGACAGGGGTCACTGAAGCTTTCTTT
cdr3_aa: CASSGPGTGVTEAFF

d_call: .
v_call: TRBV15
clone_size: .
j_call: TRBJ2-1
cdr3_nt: TGTGCCACCAGCAGAGATCTTACGGAGGATGGGCAGTTCTTC
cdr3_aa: CATSRDLTEDGQFF

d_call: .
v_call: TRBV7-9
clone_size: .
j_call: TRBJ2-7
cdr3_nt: TGTGCCAGCAGCCAATCCCCAGGGCTCGGCTACGAGCAGTACTTC
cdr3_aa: CASSQSPGLGYEQYF

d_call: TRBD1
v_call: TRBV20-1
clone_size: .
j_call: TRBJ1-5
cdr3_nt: TGCAGTGCTAGAGATCTACTCATTGACAGGGTGGGTAATCAGCCCCAGCATTTT
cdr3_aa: CSARDLLIDRVGNQPQHF

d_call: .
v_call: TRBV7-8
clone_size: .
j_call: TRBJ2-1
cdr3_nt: TGTGCCAGCAGCCCAGAGGGGGGGGCTTACAATGAGCAGTTCTTC
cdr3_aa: CASSPEGGAYNEQFF

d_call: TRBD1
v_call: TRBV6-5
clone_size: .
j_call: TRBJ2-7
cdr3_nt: TGTGCCAGCAGATTGACAGGGGGTCCCTACGAGCAGTACTTC
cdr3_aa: CASRLTGGPYEQYF

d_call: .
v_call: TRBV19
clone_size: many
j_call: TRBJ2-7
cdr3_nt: TGTGCCAGTAGTATAGATCCCAGAGGGCGAGAGCAGTACTTC
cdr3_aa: CASSIDPRGREQYF

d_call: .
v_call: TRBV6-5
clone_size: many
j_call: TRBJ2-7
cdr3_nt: TGTGCCAGCAGTTACGCCCTGAGCTCCTACGAGCAGTACTTC
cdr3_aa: CASSYALSSYEQYF

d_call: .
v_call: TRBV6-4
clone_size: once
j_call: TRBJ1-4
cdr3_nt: TGTGCCAGGGAAGCCAAGAGGACTAATGAAAAACTGTTTTTT
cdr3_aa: CAREAKRTNEKLFF

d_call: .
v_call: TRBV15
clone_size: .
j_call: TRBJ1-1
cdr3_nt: TGTGCCACCAGCAGAGACCCGGGACGAAGCATGAACACTGAAGCTTTCTTT
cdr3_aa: CATSRDPGRSMNTEAFF

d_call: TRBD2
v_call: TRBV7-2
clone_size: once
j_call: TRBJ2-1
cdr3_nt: TGTGCCAGCAGCTTAGCAGGCGGGGGGGCCGCGGATGAGCAGTTCTTC
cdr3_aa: CASSLAGGGAADEQFF

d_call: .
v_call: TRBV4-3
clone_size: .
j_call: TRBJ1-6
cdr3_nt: TGCGCCAGCAGCCAAGGCAGTCAGAAGAATTCACCCCTCCACTTT
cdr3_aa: CASSQGSQKNSPLHF

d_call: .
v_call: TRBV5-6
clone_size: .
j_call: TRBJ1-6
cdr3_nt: TGTGCCAGCAGCTTGTCAGGTTCACCCCTCCACTTT
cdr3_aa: CASSLSGSPLHF

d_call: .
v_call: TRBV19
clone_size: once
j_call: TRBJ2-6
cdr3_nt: TGTGCCAGTAGTATAGATCTAAAAGGCAGATTAAGCTCTGGGGCCAACGTCCTGACTTTC
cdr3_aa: CASSIDLKGRLSSGANVLTF

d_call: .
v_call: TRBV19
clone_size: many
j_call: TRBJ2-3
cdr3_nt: TGTGTCAGTAGTGGTAGAAGCACAGATACGCAGTATTTT
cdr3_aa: CVSSGRSTDTQYF

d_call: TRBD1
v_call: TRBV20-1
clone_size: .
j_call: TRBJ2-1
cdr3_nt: TGCAGTGCTACCGACATGGACAGGGGGAACACTGAGCAGTTCTTC
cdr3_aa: CSATDMDRGNTEQFF

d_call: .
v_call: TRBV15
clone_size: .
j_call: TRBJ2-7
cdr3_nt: TGTGCCACCAGCAGAGAGACCGCAGGGGCGGACTACGAGCAGTACTTC
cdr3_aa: CATSRETAGADYEQYF

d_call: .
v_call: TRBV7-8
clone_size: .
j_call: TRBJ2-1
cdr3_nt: TGTGCCAGCAGTCTTATGTCTAAGGGGTATTCAGAGCAGTTCTTC
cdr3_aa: CASSLMSKGYSEQFF

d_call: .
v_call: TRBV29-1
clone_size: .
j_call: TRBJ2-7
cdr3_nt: TGCAGCGGTGGACAGCCAACCCCCTACGAGCAGTACTTC
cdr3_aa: CSGGQPTPYEQYF

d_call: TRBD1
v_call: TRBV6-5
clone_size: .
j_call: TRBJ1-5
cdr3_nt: TGTGCCAGCAGGGACAGGGTGTCTGGCAATCAGCCCCAGCATTTT
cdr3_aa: CASRDRVSGNQPQHF

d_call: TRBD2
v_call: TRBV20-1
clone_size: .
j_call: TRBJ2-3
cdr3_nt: TGCAGTGCTAGAGAACTAGCGGGAGCCTTGCCGGATACGCAGTATTTT
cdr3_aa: CSARELAGALPDTQYF

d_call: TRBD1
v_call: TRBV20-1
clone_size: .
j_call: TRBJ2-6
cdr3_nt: TGCAGTGCTAGGACGGGACAGTTTAGCTCTGGGGCCAACGTCCTGACTTTC
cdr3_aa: CSARTGQFSSGANVLTF

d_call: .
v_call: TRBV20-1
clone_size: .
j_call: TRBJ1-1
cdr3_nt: TGCAGTGCCGAAAAGGGGCGAGGAGCTTTCTTT
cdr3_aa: CSAEKGRGAFF

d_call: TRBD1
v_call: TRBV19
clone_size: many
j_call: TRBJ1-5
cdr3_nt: TGTGCCAGTGGGACAGGGGAGGTTTATCAGCCCCAGCATTTT
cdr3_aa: CASGTGEVYQPQHF

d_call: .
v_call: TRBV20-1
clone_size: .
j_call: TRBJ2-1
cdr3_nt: TGCAGTGCGGGGGGGGACATCTTTGTCAATGAGCAGTTCTTC
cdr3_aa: CSAGGDIFVNEQFF

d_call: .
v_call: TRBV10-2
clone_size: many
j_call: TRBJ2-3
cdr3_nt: TGCGCCAGCAGTGAGTCGAGAGCCGCACCTTCCGAAGATACGCAGTATTTT
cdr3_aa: CASSESRAAPSEDTQYF

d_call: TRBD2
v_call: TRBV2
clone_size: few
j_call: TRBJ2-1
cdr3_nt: TGTGCCAGCGGGGAAGGGGCTAGCGGGTATGGGAATGAGCAGTTCTTC
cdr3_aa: CASGEGASGYGNEQFF

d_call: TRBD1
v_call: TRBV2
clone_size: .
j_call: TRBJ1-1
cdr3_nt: TGTGCCAGCACCGCCCCGGGACAGATTAACACTGAAGCTTTCTTT
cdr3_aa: CASTAPGQINTEAFF

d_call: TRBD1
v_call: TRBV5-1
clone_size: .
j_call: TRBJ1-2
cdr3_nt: TGCGCCAGCAGCTTACGGACAGGGGATACCGACCACACCTTC
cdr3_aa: CASSLRTGDTDHTF

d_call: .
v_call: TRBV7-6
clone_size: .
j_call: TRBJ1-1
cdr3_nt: TGTGCCAGCAGCTATTCCTCGAACACTGAAGCTTTCTTT
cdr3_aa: CASSYSSNTEAFF

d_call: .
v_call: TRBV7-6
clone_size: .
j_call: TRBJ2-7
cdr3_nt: TGTGCCAGCAGCTTAGGTAGTAACCTCTACGAGCAGTACTTC
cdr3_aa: CASSLGSNLYEQYF

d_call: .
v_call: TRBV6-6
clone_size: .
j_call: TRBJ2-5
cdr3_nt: TGTGCCAGCATCTCACCAGGGGGGGCCGGGATTTCATTC
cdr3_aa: CASISPGGAGISF

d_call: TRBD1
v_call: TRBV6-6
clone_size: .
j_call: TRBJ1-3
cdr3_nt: TGTGCCAGCAGTTGGACCGGGACAGGTATCTCTGGAAACACCATATATTTT
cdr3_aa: CASSWTGTGISGNTIYF

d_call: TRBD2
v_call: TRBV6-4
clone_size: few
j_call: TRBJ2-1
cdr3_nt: TGTGCCAGCAGGGACATCGCGGGGGGATCTTGGTTCTTC
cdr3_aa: CASRDIAGGSWFF

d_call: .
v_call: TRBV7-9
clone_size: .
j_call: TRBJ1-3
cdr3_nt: TGTGCCAGCAGCCGTCAGGGACGCACCATATATTTT
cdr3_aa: CASSRQGRTIYF